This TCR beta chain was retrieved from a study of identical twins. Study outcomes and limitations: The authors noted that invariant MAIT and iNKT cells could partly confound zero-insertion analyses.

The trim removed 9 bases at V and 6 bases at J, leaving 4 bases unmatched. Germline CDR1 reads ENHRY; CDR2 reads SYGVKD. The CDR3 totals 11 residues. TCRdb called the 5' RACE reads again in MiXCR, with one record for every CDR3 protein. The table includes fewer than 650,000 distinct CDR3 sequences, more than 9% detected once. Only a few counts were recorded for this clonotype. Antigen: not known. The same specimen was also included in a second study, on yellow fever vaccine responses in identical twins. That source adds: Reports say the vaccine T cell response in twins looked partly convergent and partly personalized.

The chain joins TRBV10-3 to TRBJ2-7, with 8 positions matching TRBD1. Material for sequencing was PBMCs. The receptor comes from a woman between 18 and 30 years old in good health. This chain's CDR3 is CAIRTGREQYF. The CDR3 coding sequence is TGTGCCATACGGACAGGGCGCGAGCAGTACTTC.